This T cell receptor (beta chain) was profiled in a study of blood T cell repertoires in COVID-19. About the research overall: Sites across the United States, Italy and Spain contributed samples from acute and convalescent COVID-19. T cells, B-cell-depleted T cells, or PBMCs provided the cDNA or gDNA that served as material.

Original methodology: Cell counts per sample came from amplifying reference gene primers. Generated by immunoSEQ multiplex PCR, the TCRdb table keeps only in-frame clones and is missing some. V and J calls and clone size are as listed in that table; D and trimming were resolved from the DNA. Counted here are 150,000 or so clones, about 87% occurring once; the ten biggest clones make up approximately 0.6%. During active infection, Seattle patients enrolled and were then monitored through disease. Germline loops: CDR1 SGHVS, CDR2 FQNEAQ. V was clipped by 1 base and J by 2 bases, with 12 bases between them. The CDR3 contains 16 residues.

Sequenced material: peripheral blood. This clonotype was sampled from a man aged 55 to 70 with COVID-19, enrolled during active disease. This rearrangement joins TRBV7-8 to TRBJ1-3, with D possibly TRBD1 on 6 matching bases. In nucleotides, the CDR3 is TGTGCCAGCAGCTTAGGGGCGGCAGGGGCTGGAAACACCATATATTTT. This encodes CASSLGAAGAGNTIYF.